This T cell receptor beta chain was captured in a study of Ad26.COV2.S vaccination and SARS-CoV-2 variants. Looking at the study overall: Ad26.COV2.S given intramuscularly, once or twice 56 days apart.

Findings and caveats of the study: Following vaccination, spike-specific CD8+ and CD4+ T cell responses reportedly exhibited substantial breadth. Total responses of T cells may have been underestimated by the analyses of TCR breadth and depth. Similar non-spike TCR breadth was seen in vaccine and placebo recipients.

The treatment was: 19 received Ad26.COV2.S at low or high dose, single or two shots; roughly five received placebo; per-sample allocation not given. Collection of samples fell on day 63 after the first vaccine or placebo injection. Note on this clone: The antigen is unknown.

V was shortened by 2 bases and J by 6 bases, with 2 bases between the two germline ends. CDR1 and CDR2 from the germline V gene are LGHDT and YNNKEL (reference sequence). This CDR3 is 11 amino acids long. Sequenced by immunoSEQ multiplex PCR; TCRdb stores in-frame clones only, minus some. The sample yields around 300,000 clones, around 89% seen once. Material: peripheral blood, obtained in a trial of Ad26.COV2.S vaccine versus placebo. This receptor was obtained from a person aged 18-65 years who received the Ad26.COV2.S COVID-19 vaccine or a placebo. V is TRBV3-1 (or the pseudogene TRBV3-2) and J is TRBJ2-1; D is unresolved. CDR3 residues: CASSQRNEQFF. CDR3 bases: TGTGCCAGCAGCCAACGCAATGAGCAGTTCTTC.